A single sample is the source of the 32 T cell receptor beta chains below, sequenced in a study of T cells after yellow fever vaccination. TCRdb independently ran MiXCR on the 5' RACE reads; one entry per CDR3 protein. This table has more than 250,000 distinct CDR3 sequences, around 6.8% appearing once. Material: PBMCs, obtained 35 to 50 days after the first yellow fever vaccination. The receptors were sampled from a man between 18 and 35 years old who received the YFV17D yellow fever vaccine.

The gene calls are TRBV9 and TRBJ2-5; D possibly corresponds to TRBD1 (6 bases). Germline V lookup: CDR1 SGDLS, CDR2 YYNGEE. V was clipped by 0 bases and J by 2 bases, with 8 bases between them. This CDR3 spans 14 amino acids. In nucleotides, the CDR3 is TGTGCCAGCAGCGTAGTGGGGGCTCAAGAGACCCAGTACTTC. Amino acid sequence: CASSVVGAQETQYF.

This clonotype was found a few times. This sequence joins TRBV29-1 and TRBJ1-5; 11 bases agree with TRBD1. Germline lookup yields CDR1 SQVTM and CDR2 ANQGSEA. This CDR3 has 13 amino acids. Trimming took 6 bases from V and 6 from J; bases not matched to a gene: 4. The CDR3 nucleotides read TGCAGCGTCTCCGGGACAGGGGGTCAGCCCCAGCATTTT. Its translation is CSVSGTGGQPQHF.

The table lists this clonotype with many counts. The chain joins TRBV7-2 to TRBJ2-3; TRBD2 is a possible D gene (5 bases). Trimming took off 0 bases at V and 4 bases at J, with 14 bases between the two ends. In germline, CDR1 is SGHTA, CDR2 FQGNSA. The CDR3 extends over 16 amino acids. CDR3: CASSLAPPARADTQYF. The CDR3 DNA sequence: TGTGCCAGCAGCTTAGCCCCTCCGGCGAGGGCAGATACGCAGTATTTT.

This CDR3 is CASCMSDSRNGETQYF. Here the CDR3 DNA reads TGCGCCAGCTGTATGTCGGACAGCCGTAACGGAGAGACCCAGTACTTC. This rearrangement joins TRBV5-1 to TRBJ2-5, with D perhaps TRBD1 (6 bases). The V end was cut by 7 bases, the J end by 4 bases, with 23 bases between. This CDR3 region has 16 residues. CDR1 and CDR2 (germline): SGHRS, YFSETQ.

This clonotype was detected many times. This sequence joins TRBV15 and TRBJ2-3; D gene ambiguous. CDR1 and CDR2 from the germline V gene are LNHNV and YYDKDF (reference sequence). The CDR3 is 15 residues long. Trimming removed 1 base from V and 4 bases from J, with 12 bases in between. The CDR3 nucleotides read TGTGCCACCAGCAGAGTCACGCATCGGTCAGATACGCAGTATTTT. It encodes CATSRVTHRSDTQYF.

The J gene is TRBJ1-2, the V gene TRBV28; D is uncertain. The germline gives CDR1 MDHEN, CDR2 SYDVKM. This CDR3 spans 13 amino acids. The V and J ends lost 0 bases and 6 bases respectively, with 8 bases between them. CDR3 in DNA: TGTGCCAGCAGTTTATGGTCCGGGGATGGCTACACCTTC. It yields the protein CASSLWSGDGYTF.

V and J are TRBV29-1 and TRBJ2-4, with D possibly TRBD2 on 5 matching bases. CDR3 size: 13 residues. Trimming took off 5 bases at V and 4 bases at J, with 12 bases between the two ends. Germline CDR1 and CDR2: SQVTM and ANQGSEA. The CDR3 sequence is CSVPEGSKNIQYF. CDR3 DNA: TGCAGCGTTCCGGAAGGGAGTAAAAACATTCAGTACTTC.

This clonotype was seen only a few times. The chain joins TRBV9 to TRBJ2-1; D may correspond to TRBD1 or TRBD2 (5 bases each). The CDR3 loop spans 14 amino acids. Trimming took 6 bases from V and 8 from J, leaving 18 bases between them. Germline CDR1 SGDLS, CDR2 YYNGEE. The CDR3 reads CASTFGAGWDEQFF. Here the CDR3 DNA reads TGTGCCAGCACCTTCGGGGCAGGGTGGGATGAGCAGTTCTTC.

This clonotype was counted at least ten times. J is TRBJ2-7 and V is TRBV7-8, with 7 nucleotides matching TRBD1. Trimming took 1 base from V and 3 from J; bases not matched to a gene: 6. This CDR3 is 15 amino acids long. The V gene's germline CDR1 is SGHVS and CDR2 FQNEAQ. The CDR3 DNA sequence: TGTGCCAGCAGCTTAGTGCCGGGACAGTACTACGAGCAGTACTTC. It encodes CASSLVPGQYYEQYF.

There are a few counts of this clonotype. V and J are TRBV2 and TRBJ2-5, with D perhaps TRBD2 (6 bases). Trimming removed 4 bases from V and 5 bases from J, with 11 bases in between. Germline V gives CDR1 SNHLY, CDR2 FYNNEI. The CDR3 extends over 13 amino acids. The CDR3 nucleotides are TGTGCCAGCAGTGGGTTGGAGGGGGAGACCCAGTACTTC. The encoded protein is CASSGLEGETQYF.

This chain links TRBV7-9 with TRBJ2-4, with D possibly matching TRBD2 (5 bases). Germline loops: CDR1 SEHNR, CDR2 FQNEAQ (reference sequence). The CDR3 covers 14 residues. Deletions cut 3 bases from V and 1 base from J, with 7 bases between. CDR3 nucleotide sequence: TGTGCCAGCAGCTTTAGCGTGGCCAAAAACATTCAGTACTTC. This gives the protein CASSFSVAKNIQYF.

Comments on this clonotype: Being one base from a much bigger clone, this may be a read error. The rearrangement joins TRBV7-2 to TRBJ1-1; possibly TRBD1 for D (6 bases). The CDR3 covers 13 residues. V was trimmed by 4 bases and J by 6 bases, leaving 12 bases between them. In germline, CDR1 is SGHTA, CDR2 FQGNSA. CDR3 sequence: CTSSSYTGSEAFF. The DNA of the CDR3 is TGTACCAGCAGCTCTTATACAGGGTCTGAAGCTTTCTTT.

The sample holds many counts of this clonotype. The chain carries TRBV12-3 or TRBV12-4 and TRBJ2-7, with D perhaps TRBD1 (6 bases). This CDR3 is 13 amino acids long. V was shortened by 6 bases and J by 3 bases, with 12 bases between the two germline ends. This CDR3 is CASSPFRGYEQYF. The CDR3 DNA reads as TGTGCCAGCAGCCCTTTCAGGGGCTACGAGCAGTACTTC.

This clonotype was seen many times. The J gene is TRBJ2-3, the V gene TRBV7-2, with D possibly matching TRBD2 (7 bases). Trimming took off 1 base at V and 5 bases at J, with 19 bases between the two ends. Germline CDR1 reads SGHTA; CDR2 reads FQGNSA. This CDR3 region has 17 residues. In DNA form, the CDR3 reads TGTGCCAGCAGCTTAGGATTAGCTGGCGGGGGCGAAGATACGCAGTATTTT. Translating it yields CASSLGLAGGGEDTQYF.

This clonotype has ten or more counts. CDR3 sequence reads: CASSPYGGNEQFF. CDR3 DNA: TGCGCCAGCAGTCCCTACGGGGGAAATGAGCAGTTCTTC. This chain joins TRBV5-1 and TRBJ2-1, with TRBD2 as a possible D gene (6 bases). Germline V gene sequence: CDR1 SGHRS, CDR2 YFSETQ. The V gene lost 5 bases and the J gene lost 7 bases, with 13 bases spanning the gap. This CDR3 is built from 13 residues.

The chain employs TRBV20-1 and TRBJ2-5, with 9 bases identical to TRBD1. V shed 2 bases and J 6 bases; nucleotides not matched to a gene: 10. CDR1 is DFQATT and CDR2 is SNEGSKA in the germline V gene (reference sequence). The CDR3 is made up of 15 amino acids. CDR3 coding DNA: TGCAGTGCTAGAATAGACAGGGGGATTTTGAAGACCCAGTACTTC. It is translated as CSARIDRGILKTQYF.

This clonotype was counted a few times. The J gene is TRBJ2-3, the V gene TRBV30; D is unclear. Trimming took off 3 bases at V and 1 base at J, with 8 bases between the two ends. Germline V CDR1 and CDR2: GTSNPN, SVGIG (reference sequence). This CDR3 is 13 amino acids long. This chain's CDR3 is CAWRMEGTDTQYF. CDR3 nucleotides: TGTGCCTGGAGAATGGAAGGCACAGATACGCAGTATTTT. Looking up the rest from reference TRBV30 and TRBJ2-3 gives the full variable domain: SQTIHQWPATLVQPVGSPLSLECTVEGTSNPNLYWYRQAAGRGLQLLFYSVGIGQISSEVPQNLSASRPQDRQFILSSKKLLLSDSGFYLCAWRMEGTDTQYFGPGTRLTVL.

This clonotype was detected only a few times. This chain joins TRBV6-1 and TRBJ1-5; unclear D gene. Trimming left V 0 bases short and J 7 bases short, with 7 bases between. The CDR3 contains 13 residues. Germline loops: CDR1 MNHNS, CDR2 SASEGT. The CDR3 DNA sequence: TGTGCCAGCAGTGAAGCGCTTCCCCAGCCCCAGCATTTT. The encoded protein is CASSEALPQPQHF.

This clonotype was found many times. The chain carries TRBV12-3 or TRBV12-4 and TRBJ1-2; no reliable D call. This CDR3 is 13 amino acids long. V lost 1 base, J lost 6 bases, and 9 bases lay in between. CDR3 sequence (DNA): TGTGCCAGCAGTTTAGGAGGTGCGGATGGCTACACCTTC. Residues: CASSLGGADGYTF.

Notes on this clonotype: A much larger clone is a single base away; this may be a read error. This chain links TRBV4-1 with TRBJ2-7, with 7 bases fitting TRBD1. This CDR3 comprises 15 residues. J gave up 2 bases and V 1 base, and 5 bases lay outside the gene matches. Looked up from germline, CDR1 is MGHRA and CDR2 is YSYEKL. This CDR3 reads CASSQVDRRTYEQYF. The CDR3, as DNA: TGCGCCAGCAGCCAAGTGGACAGGAGGACCTACGAGCAGTACTTC.

This clonotype was seen only a few times. The rearrangement joins TRBV7-2 to TRBJ2-7; TRBD1 matches 9 bases. The CDR3 has 15 residues. J lost 9 bases, V lost 0 bases, and 9 bases had no gene match. From germline, CDR1 is SGHTA and CDR2 FQGNSA. The CDR3 here is CASSLAEFGTGLQYV. CDR3 nucleotide sequence: TGTGCCAGCAGCTTAGCCGAATTCGGGACAGGGTTGCAGTACGTC.

This clonotype was seen only a few times. V usage is TRBV18 and J usage is TRBJ2-1; D is unclear. The CDR3 has 15 amino acids. V was trimmed by 3 bases and J by 7 bases, leaving 16 bases between them. From germline, CDR1 is KGHSH and CDR2 LQKENI. The DNA of the CDR3 is TGTGCCAGCTCACCCCCTGGATCATTATGGAATGAGCAGTTCTTC. It yields the protein CASSPPGSLWNEQFF.

Many counts were recorded for this clonotype. CDR3 nucleotides: TGTGCCAGCAGCCCCGGGACAGGACCCTACGAGCAGTACTTC. Translation: CASSPGTGPYEQYF. The chain combines TRBV7-9 with TRBJ2-7; 8 bases are shared with TRBD1. J gave up 2 bases and V 5 bases, and 5 bases lay outside the gene matches. Germline loops: CDR1 SEHNR, CDR2 FQNEAQ (reference sequence). CDR3 size: 14 residues.

This clonotype was seen a handful of times. The V and J genes are TRBV6-1 and TRBJ2-1, with 8 bases identical to TRBD1. Germline V lookup: CDR1 MNHNS, CDR2 SASEGT. This CDR3 has 16 amino acids. J lost 7 bases, V lost 6 bases, and 14 bases had no gene match. As DNA, the CDR3 is TGTGCCAGCAGCCTCGCGGGTGGACAGGGCAGGAATGAGCAGTTCTTC. Its translation: CASSLAGGQGRNEQFF.

This clonotype appeared many times. The chain has TRBV7-2 and TRBJ2-5; D remains unclear. The germline V gene encodes CDR1 SGHTA and CDR2 FQGNSA. This CDR3 is 13 amino acids long. The V end was cut by 5 bases, the J end by 3 bases, with 10 bases between. Here the CDR3 reads CASSPHPKETQYF. In nucleotides, the CDR3 is TGTGCCAGCAGCCCCCACCCCAAAGAGACCCAGTACTTC.

This clonotype came up many times. The chain carries TRBV7-8 and TRBJ2-7; TRBD1 might be the D (6 bases). V lost 5 bases and J 3 bases, leaving 11 bases between the germline ends. Looked up from germline, CDR1 is SGHVS and CDR2 is FQNEAQ. The CDR3 is 13 residues long. The DNA for the CDR3 is TGTGCCAGCAGCCTGGACAGCCTCTACGAGCAGTACGTC. This encodes CASSLDSLYEQYV.

This clonotype was observed many times. The chain carries TRBV3-1 and TRBJ1-1, with no clear D. The CDR3 contains 12 residues. V lost 1 base and J lost 5, with 5 bases in between. Germline V gene data show CDR1 as LGHDT and CDR2 as YNNKEL (reference sequence). In DNA form, the CDR3 reads TGTGCCAGCAGCCAAGGGGAGACTGAAGCTTTCTTT. It encodes CASSQGETEAFF. Complete variable domain (other parts from reference TRBV3-1 and TRBJ1-1): DTAVSQTPKYLVTQMGNDKSIKCEQNLGHDTMYWYKQDSKKFLKIMFSYNNKELIINETVPNRFSPKSPDKAHLNLHINSLELGDSAVYFCASSQGETEAFFGQGTRLTVV.

This clonotype was counted many times. V usage is TRBV20-1 and J usage is TRBJ2-4; D uncertain. The CDR3 spans 11 residues. Deletions cut 6 bases from V and 12 bases from J, with 15 bases between. From germline, CDR1 is DFQATT and CDR2 SNEGSKA (reference sequence). The CDR3 protein is CSAAQARDQYF. In DNA form, the CDR3 reads TGCAGTGCCGCCCAGGCAAGGGATCAGTACTTC.

The CDR3 DNA reads TGCGCCAGCAGTGAGGCGGGGAGAGGAACTGAAGCTTTCTTT. Translating gives CASSEAGRGTEAFF. This rearrangement joins TRBV10-1 to TRBJ1-1; D ambiguous. Germline CDR1 and CDR2: WNHNN and SYGVQD (reference sequence). The V and J ends lost 2 bases and 5 bases respectively, with 12 bases between them. The CDR3 runs to 14 residues.

This chain uses TRBV23-1 with TRBJ2-3; tentatively, D is TRBD2 (6 bases). TRBV23-1 is annotated as an ORF whose role is uncertain. This CDR3 region has 19 residues. V gave up 2 bases and J gave up 4 bases, with 25 bases separating them. The CDR3 DNA reads TGCGCCAGCAGTCAAATCCGCCGGGGGAGCTTACCGAAAGCAGATACGCAGTATTTT. Encoded protein: CASSQIRRGSLPKADTQYF.

There are many counts of this clonotype. The chain has TRBV20-1 and TRBJ2-3; no firm D call. CDR1 and CDR2 from the germline V gene are DFQATT and SNEGSKA (reference sequence). V shed 6 bases and J shed 4 bases, with 11 bases lying between them. The CDR3 is 12 residues long. CDR3 DNA: TGCAGTGCCGCTAGACCCCCAGATACGCAGTATTTT. Its protein is CSAARPPDTQYF.

Notes on this clonotype: This clone may be a read error of a much larger clone one base away. The chain employs TRBV12-3 or TRBV12-4 and TRBJ2-1; D tentatively reads TRBD1 or TRBD2 (5 bases each). The CDR3 is made up of 12 amino acids. Here the CDR3 reads CASSFGAEELFF. The DNA of the CDR3 is TGTGCCAGCAGTTTCGGGGCGGAGGAGCTGTTCTTC.